Following are 30 T cell receptor beta chains from one sample sequenced in a study of technical replicates of blood from a handful of donors. The protocol was immunoSEQ multiplex PCR, while the TCRdb copy is restricted to in-frame clones and leaves out a portion. Among roughly 65,000 clones listed, approximately 86% were seen once. The sample consisted of PBMCs. Source of these receptors: a human donor in good health. Some clones in this sample may be carry-over from other donors' samples.

The rearrangement links TRBV18 to TRBJ1-6; D gene unclear. This CDR3 spans 16 amino acids. Trimming pared 4 bases from V and 4 bases from J, leaving 14 bases between. The germline V gene encodes CDR1 KGHSH and CDR2 LQKENI. CDR3 sequence reads: CASSLRKEVYNSPLHF. As DNA, the CDR3 is TGTGCCAGCTCACTCCGCAAAGAGGTGTATAATTCACCCCTCCACTTT.

The V gene is TRBV4-2, the J gene TRBJ2-3; TRBD2 matches 8 bases. CDR1 and CDR2 (germline): LGHNA, YNFKEQ. The V gene end was trimmed by 1 base and the J gene end by 3 bases; junction bases not matched to a gene: 3. CDR3 length equals 15 residues. This CDR3 reads CASSQAGGPTDTQYF. Written as DNA, the CDR3 is TGTGCCAGCAGCCAAGCGGGAGGGCCGACAGATACGCAGTATTTT.

V is TRBV5-1 and J is TRBJ1-5; 9 bases agree with TRBD1. The CDR3 has 14 amino acids. Looked up from germline, CDR1 is SGHRS and CDR2 is YFSETQ. Unmatched junction bases numbered 5, after V lost 4 bases and J lost 6 bases. The CDR3 nucleotides are TGCGCCAGCAGCCCTGGGACAGGGTCTCAGCCCCAGCATTTT. Translation gives CASSPGTGSQPQHF. The full variable domain, its missing parts supplied by reference TRBV5-1 and TRBJ1-5, is KAGVTQTPRYLIKTRGQQVTLSCSPISGHRSVSWYQQTPGQGLQFLFEYFSETQRNKGNFPGRFSGRQFSNSRSEMNVSTLELGDSALYLCASSPGTGSQPQHFGDGTRLSIL.

The rearrangement links TRBV7-2 to TRBJ2-5; D is perhaps TRBD2 (6 bases). With 0 bases removed from V and 2 bases from J, the gap between germline ends came to 13 bases. CDR1 and CDR2 (germline): SGHTA, FQGNSA. The CDR3 has 16 amino acids. The CDR3 DNA reads TGTGCCAGCAGCTTAGCGTACGGGAGAGGGCAAGAGACCCAGTACTTC. It is translated as CASSLAYGRGQETQYF.

The V and J genes are TRBV5-1 and TRBJ2-2; 9 positions match TRBD2. Germline CDR1 reads SGHRS; CDR2 reads YFSETQ. The CDR3 loop spans 15 amino acids. V was clipped by 5 bases and J by 6 bases; unmatched bases: 8. In DNA, the CDR3 is TGCGCCAGCAGTTATCCGGGACTAGCTGCCGGGGAGCTGTTTTTT. Protein: CASSYPGLAAGELFF.

This chain links TRBV5-1 with TRBJ1-2; 9 nucleotides align to TRBD1. This CDR3 is built from 15 residues. Germline assignment: CDR1 SGHRS and CDR2 YFSETQ. The junction had 9 bases not matched to a gene; V was cut back by 5 bases and J by 4 bases. The CDR3 bases are TGCGCCAGCAGTACCGGGACAGGGATCGCCTATGGCTACACCTTC. Its translation: CASSTGTGIAYGYTF.

The chain has TRBV6-5 and TRBJ2-5; 9 positions agree with TRBD1. Looked up from germline, CDR1 is MNHEY and CDR2 is SVGAGI. This CDR3 has 16 amino acids. The V segment lost 4 bases and the J segment 5 bases; nucleotides outside the gene matches: 11. The CDR3 loop reads CASSSWTGVSGETQYF. The CDR3 coding sequence is TGTGCCAGCAGTTCGTGGACAGGGGTTTCGGGGGAGACCCAGTACTTC.

This chain uses TRBV7-9 with TRBJ2-7; TRBD1 matches at 7 bases. With 1 base clipped from V and 6 bases from J, the junction kept 6 bases outside the gene matches. Germline assignment: CDR1 SEHNR and CDR2 FQNEAQ (reference sequence). The CDR3 loop spans 14 amino acids. Written as DNA, the CDR3 is TGTGCCAGCAGCTTAGAGGGGGCTGCCGCCGAGCAGTACTTC. The encoded protein is CASSLEGAAAEQYF.

The DNA of the CDR3 is TGCAGCGCACTGTCAGGGGAGGGTCGGTATAACTATGGCTACACCTTC. This encodes CSALSGEGRYNYGYTF. The J gene is TRBJ1-2, the V gene TRBV29-1; D is perhaps TRBD1 (6 bases). The CDR3 runs to 16 residues. In germline, CDR1 is SQVTM, CDR2 ANQGSEA. V lost 7 bases to trimming and J lost 1 base, with 22 bases between them.

The rearrangement uses TRBV7-2 and TRBJ1-5; TRBD1 agrees at 7 bases. Germline trimming cut 5 bases from V and 2 bases from J; bases unmatched to any gene: 9. Germline V CDR1 and CDR2: SGHTA, FQGNSA. This CDR3 spans 16 amino acids. The CDR3 loop reads CASSPRDRAGNQPQHF. The CDR3 region has the DNA TGTGCCAGCAGCCCTCGTGACAGGGCTGGCAATCAGCCCCAGCATTTT.

The J gene is TRBJ2-7, the V gene TRBV7-9, with 8 bases that match TRBD1. Germline CDR1 and CDR2: SEHNR and FQNEAQ (reference sequence). The ends lost 3 bases at V and 2 bases at J; junction bases unmatched: 6. The CDR3 spans 15 residues. The DNA for the CDR3 is TGTGCCAGCAGCTTTCTCACAGGGGGGCCCTACGAGCAGTACTTC. This translates into CASSFLTGGPYEQYF. The full variable domain, with the rest looked up from reference TRBV7-9 and TRBJ2-7, is DTGVSQNPRHKITKRGQNVTFRCDPISEHNRLYWYRQTLGQGPEFLTYFQNEAQLEKSRLLSDRFSAERPKGSFSTLEIQRTEQGDSAMYLCASSFLTGGPYEQYFGPGTRLTVT.

This clone was counted many times. The rearrangement links TRBV5-4 to TRBJ2-7; the match to TRBD1 covers 10 bases. The CDR3 is 16 amino acids. The V segment lost 0 bases and the J segment 5 bases; nucleotides outside the gene matches: 8. Germline CDR1 SGHNT, CDR2 YYREEE (reference sequence). Here the CDR3 reads CASSLAAGDRGHEQYF. In DNA, the CDR3 is TGTGCCAGCAGCTTGGCCGCAGGGGACAGGGGCCACGAGCAGTACTTC.

The chain links TRBV5-1 to TRBJ1-2; tentatively, D is TRBD1 (5 bases). Per germline, CDR1 SGHRS and CDR2 YFSETQ. Trimming stripped 2 bases from V and 0 bases from J, with 8 bases between. CDR3 size: 14 residues. CDR3 DNA: TGCGCCAGCAGCTTCGCGACAGCTAACTATGGCTACACCTTC. Encoded protein: CASSFATANYGYTF.

V gene TRBV2 combines with J gene TRBJ2-1; D unclear. Trimming left V 4 bases short and J 7 bases short, with 5 bases between. The germline V gene has CDR1 SNHLY and CDR2 FYNNEI. This CDR3 spans 11 amino acids. CDR3 sequence (DNA): TGTGCCAGCAGTGTTGCGAATGAGCAGTTCTTC. Amino acid sequence: CASSVANEQFF. The full variable domain, in which reference TRBV2 and TRBJ2-1 provide the parts outside the CDR3, is EPEVTQTPSHQVTQMGQEVILRCVPISNHLYFYWYRQILGQKVEFLVSFYNNEISEKSEIFDDQFSVERPDGSNFTLKIRSTKLEDSAMYFCASSVANEQFFGPGTRLTVL.

This chain connects TRBV11-2 to TRBJ1-5; possibly TRBD1 for D (5 bases). The germline V gene has CDR1 SGHAT and CDR2 FQNNGV. CDR3 size: 13 residues. Trimming stripped 5 bases from V and 5 bases from J, with 10 bases between. CDR3 loop: CASSEDIDQPQHF. CDR3 in DNA: TGTGCCAGCAGCGAGGACATCGATCAGCCCCAGCATTTT.

The chain joins TRBV18 to TRBJ2-7; 8 bases agree with TRBD2. J was trimmed by 2 bases and V by 3 bases; bases with no gene match: 6. The CDR3 is made up of 15 amino acids. Looked up from germline, CDR1 is KGHSH and CDR2 is LQKENI. The CDR3 DNA follows: TGTGCCAGCTCACCGACGGGACTAGACACCTACGAGCAGTACTTC. Encoded protein: CASSPTGLDTYEQYF.

This chain's CDR3 is CASSSRGGLVTDTQYF. The CDR3 region has the DNA TGTGCCAGCAGCTCGAGGGGGGGACTAGTGACAGATACGCAGTATTTT. The chain uses TRBV6-6 and TRBJ2-3, with TRBD2 matching 8 bases. V lost 6 bases, J lost 3 bases, and 11 bases stayed unmatched. This CDR3 has 16 amino acids. Germline CDR1 reads MNHNY; CDR2 reads SVGAGI (reference sequence).

The chain uses TRBV4-1 and TRBJ1-2, with 8 nucleotides matching TRBD1. Germline V gene sequence: CDR1 MGHRA, CDR2 YSYEKL. V lost 3 bases and J lost 8; bases outside the gene matches: 11. The CDR3 sequence is 15 residues long. The CDR3 DNA sequence: TGCGCCAGCAGCCAGGCCGACGGACAGGGCTTGGGCTACACCTTC. It translates to CASSQADGQGLGYTF.

With regard to this clone: At one end, the junction sequence differs from germline, possibly due to a read error. V gene TRBV6-5 combines with J gene TRBJ2-1; 11 nucleotides agree with TRBD2. CDR3 length: 13 residues. Germline CDR1 and CDR2: MNHEY and SVGAGI. The chain's CDR3 is CASRATSGGALVF. DNA for the CDR3: TGTGCCAGCAGGGCCACTAGCGGGGGAGCCTTGGTCTTC.

This chain's CDR3 is CASSSGQGQKLFF. Written as DNA, the CDR3 is TGTGCCAGCTCATCCGGACAGGGTCAAAAACTGTTTTTT. This chain uses TRBV18 with TRBJ1-4; 8 bases match TRBD1. The CDR3 spans 13 residues. V was pared by 5 bases and J by 9 bases, with 5 bases of the junction left unmatched. Germline lookup yields CDR1 KGHSH and CDR2 LQKENI.

The chain carries TRBV21-1 and TRBJ1-1; no check of the table's D call, TRBD1, against the DNA was made. TRBV21-1 is deemed a pseudogene. The CDR3 sequence is 17 residues long. The CDR3 protein is CASIVPGQGARNTEAFF. The CDR3 nucleotides are TGTGCCAGCATCGTCCCGGGACAGGGGGCGAGGAACACTGAAGCTTTCTTT.

The V gene is TRBV7-2, the J gene TRBJ2-7, with D perhaps matching TRBD2 (6 bases). The CDR3 has 13 amino acids. In germline, CDR1 is SGHTA, CDR2 FQGNSA. The ends were cut back, 5 bases at V and 4 bases at J, with 12 bases in the middle. The CDR3 region is CASSPDREYEQYF. CDR3 coding DNA: TGTGCCAGCAGCCCGGACCGGGAGTACGAGCAGTACTTC.

The chain uses TRBV5-1 and TRBJ1-1, with TRBD1 matching over 7 bases. Germline V gene lookup returns CDR1 SGHRS and CDR2 YFSETQ. V gave up 5 bases and J gave up 1 base; unmatched junction bases: 5. The CDR3 loop spans 14 amino acids. CDR3 bases: TGCGCCAGCAGATGGGACAGAGAGAACACTGAAGCTTTCTTT. Translation: CASRWDRENTEAFF. The full variable domain, in which reference TRBV5-1 and TRBJ1-1 provide the parts outside the CDR3, is KAGVTQTPRYLIKTRGQQVTLSCSPISGHRSVSWYQQTPGQGLQFLFEYFSETQRNKGNFPGRFSGRQFSNSRSEMNVSTLELGDSALYLCASRWDRENTEAFFGQGTRLTVV.

The chain uses TRBV2 and TRBJ2-2; maybe TRBD2 (6 bases). V lost 5 bases to trimming and J lost 5 bases, with 15 bases between them. CDR3 length: 15 residues. Germline CDR1 is SNHLY and CDR2 is FYNNEI. The CDR3 region has the DNA TGTGCCAGCAGTACCAACACCCGGGGGACCGGGGAGCTGTTTTTT. Amino acids: CASSTNTRGTGELFF.

The chain employs TRBV5-5 and TRBJ1-4; the D is unclear. CDR3 length: 15 amino acids. Germline V gene data show CDR1 as SGHKS and CDR2 as YYEKEE (reference sequence). V was pared by 2 bases and J by 3 bases, with 11 bases between. CDR3 residues: CASSLSVLANEKLFF. As DNA, the CDR3 is TGTGCCAGCAGCTTAAGCGTCTTAGCTAATGAAAAACTGTTTTTT.

The J gene is TRBJ1-5, the V gene TRBV6-5; 7 bases line up with TRBD1. J was trimmed by 5 bases and V by 7 bases; bases with no gene match: 5. The CDR3 runs to 13 residues. Germline V lookup: CDR1 MNHEY, CDR2 SVGAGI. The chain's CDR3 is CASTTGLHQPQHF. For the CDR3, the DNA is TGTGCCAGCACGACAGGGCTTCATCAGCCCCAGCATTTT.

The rearrangement links TRBV9 to TRBJ2-3, with 7 nucleotides matching TRBD1. V was clipped by 6 bases and J by 1 base; unmatched bases: 5. CDR1 SGDLS and CDR2 YYNGEE come from the germline V gene. This CDR3 comprises 14 residues. CDR3 sequence: CASKDRDGTDTQYF. The CDR3 DNA reads TGTGCCAGCAAAGACAGGGATGGCACAGATACGCAGTATTTT.

V is TRBV4-3 and J is TRBJ2-7; TRBD1 might be the D (6 bases). Deletions cut 1 base from V and 7 bases from J, with 20 bases between. Germline CDR1 reads LGHNA; CDR2 reads YSLEER. CDR3 size: 16 residues. For the CDR3, the DNA is TGCGCCAGCAGCCAAGGGGTGGGCAGGGGATTTGGGGAGCAGTACTTC. Its translation: CASSQGVGRGFGEQYF.

The chain joins TRBV25-1 to TRBJ1-2; 8 bases align to TRBD1. J gave up 7 bases and V 3 bases, and 10 bases lay outside the gene matches. The CDR3 sequence is 15 residues long. The V gene's germline CDR1 is MGHDK and CDR2 SYGVNS. CDR3 loop: CASSDPGGAGLGYTF. In nucleotides, the CDR3 is TGTGCCAGCAGTGACCCAGGGGGCGCCGGACTTGGCTACACCTTC.

CDR3 sequence reads: CASGLQGIDGYTF. In nucleotides, the CDR3 is TGTGCTAGTGGTTTGCAGGGTATAGATGGCTACACCTTC. This chain joins TRBV12-5 and TRBJ1-2, with D perhaps TRBD1 (5 bases). From germline, CDR1 is LGHNT and CDR2 FRNRAP. V lost 2 bases, J lost 6 bases, and 10 bases lay in between. The CDR3 spans 13 residues.